This T cell receptor beta chain is drawn from a study of response to subunit inactivated influenza vaccine. Study results and caveats: The authors suggested that few new T cells are recruited per seasonal influenza vaccination.

A single record per CDR3 protein comes from TCRdb applying MiXCR to the RT-PCR reads. The table lists hundreds of thousands of distinct CDR3 sequences, around 13% of them singletons. In this sample, this clonotype turned up a few times. Its antigen is not known. The germline gives CDR1 SGHDN, CDR2 FVKESK. Trimming stripped 6 bases from V and 5 bases from J, with 14 bases between. The length of the CDR3 is 13 residues. The V and J genes are TRBV14 and TRBJ2-7, with D possibly being TRBD2 (6 bases). Sequences were derived from PBMCs from blood, sampled roughly 15 days before vaccination. This receptor was obtained from a man in his fifties who received an inactivated influenza vaccine. This chain's CDR3 is CASSYGGVNEQYF. In DNA form, the CDR3 reads TGTGCCAGCAGTTATGGAGGGGTCAACGAGCAGTACTTC.